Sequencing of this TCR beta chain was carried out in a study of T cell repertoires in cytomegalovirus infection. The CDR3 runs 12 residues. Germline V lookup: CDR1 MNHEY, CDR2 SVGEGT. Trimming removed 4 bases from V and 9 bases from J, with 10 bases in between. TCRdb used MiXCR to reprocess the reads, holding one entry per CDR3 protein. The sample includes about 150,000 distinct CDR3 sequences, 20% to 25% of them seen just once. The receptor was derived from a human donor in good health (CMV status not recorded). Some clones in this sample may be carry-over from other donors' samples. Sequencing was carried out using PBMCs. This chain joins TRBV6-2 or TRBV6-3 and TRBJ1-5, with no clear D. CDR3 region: CASSLMLLPQHF. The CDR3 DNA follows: TGTGCCAGCAGTTTGATGCTCCTGCCCCAGCATTTT.